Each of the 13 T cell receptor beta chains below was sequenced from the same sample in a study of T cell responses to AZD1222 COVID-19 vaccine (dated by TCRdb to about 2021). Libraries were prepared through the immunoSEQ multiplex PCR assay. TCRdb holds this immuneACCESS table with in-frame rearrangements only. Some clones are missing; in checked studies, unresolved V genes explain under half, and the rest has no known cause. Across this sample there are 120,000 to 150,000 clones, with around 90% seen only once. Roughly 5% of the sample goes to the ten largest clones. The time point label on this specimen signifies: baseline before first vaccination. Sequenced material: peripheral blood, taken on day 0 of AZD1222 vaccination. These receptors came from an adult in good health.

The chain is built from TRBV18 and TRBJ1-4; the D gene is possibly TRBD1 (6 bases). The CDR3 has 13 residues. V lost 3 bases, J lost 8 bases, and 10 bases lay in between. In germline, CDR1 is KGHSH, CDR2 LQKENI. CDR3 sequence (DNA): TGTGCCAGCTCACCTGGGACATGGGAAAAACTGTTTTTT. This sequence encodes CASSPGTWEKLFF. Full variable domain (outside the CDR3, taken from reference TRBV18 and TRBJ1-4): NAGVMQNPRHLVRRRGQEARLRCSPMKGHSHVYWYRQLPEEGLKFMVYLQKENIIDESGMPKERFSAEFPKEGPSILRIQQVVRGDSAAYFCASSPGTWEKLFFGSGTQLSVL.

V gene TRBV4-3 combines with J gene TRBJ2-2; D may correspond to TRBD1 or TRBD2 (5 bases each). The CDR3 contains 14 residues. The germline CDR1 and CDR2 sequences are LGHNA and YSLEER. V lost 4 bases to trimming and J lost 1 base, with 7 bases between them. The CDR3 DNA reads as TGCGCCAGCAGCCGGGGGTTGAACACCGGGGAGCTGTTTTTT. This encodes CASSRGLNTGELFF.

The CDR3 nucleotides are TGTGCCAGCAGCTCCAGGGCAGGGGATTATGGCTACACCTTC. Its translation: CASSSRAGDYGYTF. The V call is TRBV7-2, the J call TRBJ1-2; D possibly corresponds to TRBD1 (6 bases). Trimming removed 4 bases at V and 5 bases at J, with 14 bases between. This CDR3 is 14 amino acids long. Germline CDR1 reads SGHTA; CDR2 reads FQGNSA.

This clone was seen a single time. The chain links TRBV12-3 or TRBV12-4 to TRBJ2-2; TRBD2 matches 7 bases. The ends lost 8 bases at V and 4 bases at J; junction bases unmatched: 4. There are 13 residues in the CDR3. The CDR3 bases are TGTGCCAGCCAGGGACTATTCACCGGGGAGCTGTTTTTT. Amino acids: CASQGLFTGELFF.

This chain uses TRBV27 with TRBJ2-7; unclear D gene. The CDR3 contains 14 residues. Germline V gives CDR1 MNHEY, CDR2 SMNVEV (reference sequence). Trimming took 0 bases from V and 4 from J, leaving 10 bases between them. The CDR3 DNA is TGTGCCAGCAGTTTATCGAGTGGAACGTACGAGCAGTACTTC. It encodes CASSLSSGTYEQYF.

The CDR3 nucleotides read TGTGCCACCAGTGATTGGGGACGGGATTACAATGAGCAGTTCTTC. Protein product: CATSDWGRDYNEQFF. The rearrangement uses TRBV24-1 and TRBJ2-1; possibly TRBD1 or TRBD2 for D (5 bases each). This CDR3 region has 15 residues. From germline, CDR1 is KGHDR and CDR2 SFDVKD. The ends were cut back, 2 bases at V and 4 bases at J, with 11 bases in the middle.

CDR3 residues: CASSEGPGYYGYTF. The CDR3 nucleotides read TGTGCCAGCAGCGAGGGGCCGGGGTACTATGGCTACACCTTC. The chain is built from TRBV28 and TRBJ1-2; TRBD1 might be the D (5 bases). Germline-derived CDR1 and CDR2 are MDHEN and SYDVKM. The CDR3 loop spans 14 amino acids. Trimming pared 6 bases from V and 3 bases from J, leaving 14 bases between.

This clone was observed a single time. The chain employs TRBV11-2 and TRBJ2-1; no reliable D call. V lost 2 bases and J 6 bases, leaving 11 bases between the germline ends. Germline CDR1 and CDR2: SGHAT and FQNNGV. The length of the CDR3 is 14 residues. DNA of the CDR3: TGTGCCAGCAGCTTAAGGAGAACCCGCAATGAGCAGTTCTTC. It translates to CASSLRRTRNEQFF.

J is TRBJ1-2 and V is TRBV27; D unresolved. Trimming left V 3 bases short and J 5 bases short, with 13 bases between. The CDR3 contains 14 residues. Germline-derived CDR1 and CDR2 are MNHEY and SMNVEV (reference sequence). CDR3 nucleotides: TGTGCCAGCAGTTTGGGCCGATGGGGATATGGCTACACCTTC. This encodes CASSLGRWGYGYTF.

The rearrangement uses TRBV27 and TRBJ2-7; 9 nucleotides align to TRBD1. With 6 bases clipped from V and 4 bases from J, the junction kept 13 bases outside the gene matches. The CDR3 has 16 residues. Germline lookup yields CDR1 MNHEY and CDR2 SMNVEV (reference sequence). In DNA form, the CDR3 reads TGTGCCAGCAGCCCGTTACCGGGACAGGGTCCATACGAGCAGTACTTC. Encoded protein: CASSPLPGQGPYEQYF.

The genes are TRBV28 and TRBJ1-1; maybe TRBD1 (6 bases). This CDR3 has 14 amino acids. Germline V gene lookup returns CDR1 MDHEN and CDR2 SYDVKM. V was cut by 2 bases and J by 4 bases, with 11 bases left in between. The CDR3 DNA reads TGTGCCAGCAGTTTAGCGGGGGCCACCACTGAAGCTTTCTTT. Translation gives CASSLAGATTEAFF.

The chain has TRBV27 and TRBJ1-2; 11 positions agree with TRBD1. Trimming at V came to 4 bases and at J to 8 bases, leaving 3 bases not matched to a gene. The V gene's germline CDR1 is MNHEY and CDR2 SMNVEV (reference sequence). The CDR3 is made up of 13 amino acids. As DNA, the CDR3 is TGTGCCAGCAGTTGGGGACAGGGGGGCGGCTACACCTTC. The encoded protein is CASSWGQGGGYTF.

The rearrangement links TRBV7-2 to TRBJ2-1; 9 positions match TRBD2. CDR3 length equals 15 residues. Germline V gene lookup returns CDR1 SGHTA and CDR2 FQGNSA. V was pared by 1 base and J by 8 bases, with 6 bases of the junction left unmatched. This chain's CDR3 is CASSLVASGNDEQFF. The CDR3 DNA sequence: TGTGCCAGCAGCTTAGTGGCTAGCGGGAATGATGAGCAGTTCTTC.